The 30 T cell receptor beta chains reported below all come from one sample, sequenced in a study of blood T cell repertoires in COVID-19. Profiling relied on immunoSEQ multiplex PCR, and the TCRdb table lists in-frame clones only, not all of them. The sample consists of about 270,000 clones, 70% to 85% of them appearing once. The sample taken for sequencing was peripheral blood. The source of these receptors is a human donor with COVID-19, enrolled during active disease. The donor label of this sample is uncertain.

The chain joins TRBV7-2 to TRBJ2-7; the D gene is possibly TRBD2 (6 bases). The CDR3 loop spans 16 amino acids. Per germline, CDR1 SGHTA and CDR2 FQGNSA. The V gene lost 2 bases and the J gene lost 1 base, with 15 bases spanning the gap. The CDR3 here is CASSLRMAGRSYEQYF. CDR3 in DNA: TGTGCCAGCAGCTTACGAATGGCAGGGAGGTCCTACGAGCAGTACTTC.

The rearrangement links TRBV11-3 to TRBJ2-4; D might be TRBD2 (6 bases). The CDR3 runs to 15 residues. V was cut by 3 bases and J by 0 bases, with 9 bases left in between. Germline CDR1 SGHNT, CDR2 YENEEA. In DNA form, the CDR3 reads TGTGCCAGCAGCTTGGGGGGAGGAGCCAAAAACATTCAGTACTTC. This codes for CASSLGGGAKNIQYF.

The J gene is TRBJ1-1, the V gene TRBV5-1, with D hard to call. In germline, CDR1 is SGHRS, CDR2 YFSETQ. CDR3 length: 16 residues. The ends were cut back, 2 bases at V and 0 bases at J, with 14 bases in the middle. DNA for the CDR3: TGCGCCAGCAGCTTAAACGAGGCCCGCCTGAACACTGAAGCTTTCTTT. This translates into CASSLNEARLNTEAFF. Variable domain in full (rest from reference TRBV5-1 and TRBJ1-1): KAGVTQTPRYLIKTRGQQVTLSCSPISGHRSVSWYQQTPGQGLQFLFEYFSETQRNKGNFPGRFSGRQFSNSRSEMNVSTLELGDSALYLCASSLNEARLNTEAFFGQGTRLTVV.

V is TRBV9 and J is TRBJ1-5, with 9 bases identical to TRBD1. CDR3 length equals 15 residues. V was pared by 3 bases and J by 6 bases, with 7 bases of the junction left unmatched. Germline V gives CDR1 SGDLS, CDR2 YYNGEE. The CDR3 sequence is CASSDSTGGSQPQHF. CDR3 DNA: TGTGCCAGCAGCGACTCTACAGGGGGCAGTCAGCCCCAGCATTTT.

The chain couples TRBV3-1 (or the pseudogene TRBV3-2) to TRBJ2-2, with TRBD2 matching 8 bases. This CDR3 region has 16 residues. Germline CDR1 reads LGHDT; CDR2 reads YNNKEL (reference sequence). J gave up 5 bases and V 6 bases, and 11 bases lay outside the gene matches. The CDR3 sequence: CASRKGREEGTGELFF. Written as DNA, the CDR3 is TGTGCCAGCAGAAAAGGGCGGGAGGAGGGAACCGGGGAGCTGTTTTTT.

This clone was counted only a few times. Written as DNA, the CDR3 is TGTGCCAGCAGCCAAGAATGGGACAGGGGGGATCAGCCCCAGCATTTT. It encodes CASSQEWDRGDQPQHF. The V gene is TRBV4-2, the J gene TRBJ1-5; 11 bases align to TRBD1. The CDR3 is made up of 16 amino acids. Per the germline V gene, CDR1 is LGHNA and CDR2 is YNFKEQ. V lost 0 bases, J lost 5 bases, and 3 bases stayed unmatched.

The rearrangement uses TRBV6-6 and TRBJ1-2; a weak D match, TRBD1 (6 bases). The germline CDR1 and CDR2 sequences are MNHNY and SVGAGI (reference sequence). The CDR3 covers 13 residues. Trimming cost V 7 bases and J 4 bases, with 13 bases left between them. The CDR3 spells CASIPTGTYGYTF. CDR3 coding DNA: TGTGCCAGCATACCGACAGGAACCTATGGCTACACCTTC.

The chain links TRBV5-4 to TRBJ2-3; 13 bases line up with TRBD2. Trimming cost V 4 bases and J 4 bases; bases outside gene matches: 6. The V gene's germline CDR1 is SGHNT and CDR2 YYREEE (reference sequence). CDR3 size: 16 residues. As DNA, the CDR3 is TGTGCCAGCAGCGAAGGGACTAGCGGGATCCCAGATACGCAGTATTTT. Encoded protein: CASSEGTSGIPDTQYF.

This chain links TRBV9 with TRBJ2-1; possible D gene TRBD2, 5 bases. The CDR3 runs to 14 residues. Between the trimmed V and J ends, which lost 0 bases and 7 bases, there was a span of 11 bases. Germline-derived CDR1 and CDR2 are SGDLS and YYNGEE. In DNA form, the CDR3 reads TGTGCCAGCAGCGTAGCCACTAGTGGGAATGAGCAGTTCTTC. This codes for CASSVATSGNEQFF.

V gene TRBV1 combines with J gene TRBJ2-1; the D segment call TRBD2 is taken from the table without a DNA check. TRBV1 is tagged as a pseudogene. CDR3 size: 17 residues. The CDR3 is CTSSLRSERESYNEQFF. CDR3 sequence (DNA): TGCACCAGCAGCCTACGATCGGAGCGGGAGAGCTACAATGAGCAGTTCTTC.

This clone appeared a single time. The genes are TRBV3-1 (or the pseudogene TRBV3-2) and TRBJ2-7, with a weak D call TRBD2 (5 bases). The V gene lost 4 bases and the J gene lost 1 base, with 11 bases spanning the gap. CDR1 and CDR2 (germline): LGHDT, YNNKEL (reference sequence). This CDR3 has 14 residues. The CDR3 protein is CASSLSGLSYEQYF. CDR3 coding DNA: TGTGCCAGCAGCCTATCCGGACTGTCCTACGAGCAGTACTTC.

The chain is built from TRBV18 and TRBJ1-4; 7 positions agree with TRBD1. The CDR3 has 15 residues. Germline CDR1 KGHSH, CDR2 LQKENI. V shed 0 bases, J shed 5 bases, and the junction held 3 bases outside the gene matches. The CDR3 is CASSPPGTENEKLFF. The DNA of the CDR3 is TGTGCCAGCTCACCACCGGGGACAGAAAATGAAAAACTGTTTTTT.

CDR3 sequence: CAGRTSGSGSTDTQYF. The DNA for the CDR3 is TGTGCCGGCCGGACTAGCGGGAGTGGTAGCACAGATACGCAGTATTTT. This sequence joins TRBV30 and TRBJ2-3; 13 bases agree with TRBD2. CDR1 and CDR2 (germline): GTSNPN, SVGIG (reference sequence). With 8 bases clipped from V and 0 bases from J, the junction kept 8 bases outside the gene matches. This CDR3 comprises 16 residues.

The chain carries TRBV6-5 and TRBJ2-3, with 14 bases that match TRBD2. CDR1 MNHEY and CDR2 SVGAGI come from the germline V gene. V shed 9 bases, J shed 10 bases, and the junction held 12 bases outside the gene matches. The CDR3 is 15 residues long. CDR3 DNA sequence: TGTGCCAGGGTGACTGGGACTAGCGGGAGTTCATCGCAGTATTTT. This encodes CARVTGTSGSSSQYF.

The chain is built from TRBV15 and TRBJ2-7; the match to TRBD1 covers 7 bases. J was trimmed by 2 bases and V by 0 bases; bases with no gene match: 10. In germline, CDR1 is LNHNV, CDR2 YYDKDF (reference sequence). The CDR3 has 17 amino acids. The CDR3 sequence: CATSRDKGQSFPYEQYF. CDR3 bases: TGTGCCACCAGCAGAGACAAGGGACAGTCTTTTCCCTACGAGCAGTACTTC.

The J gene is TRBJ1-4, the V gene TRBV2; 8 bases are a match to TRBD1. CDR1 and CDR2 from the germline V gene are SNHLY and FYNNEI. This CDR3 comprises 16 residues. V gave up 0 bases and J gave up 8 bases; unmatched junction bases: 8. Here the CDR3 reads CASSEARQGSFEKLFF. The CDR3, as DNA: TGTGCCAGCAGTGAAGCGCGACAGGGGAGTTTCGAAAAACTGTTTTTT. The entire variable domain, with the rest obtained from reference TRBV2 and TRBJ1-4, is as follows: EPEVTQTPSHQVTQMGQEVILRCVPISNHLYFYWYRQILGQKVEFLVSFYNNEISEKSEIFDDQFSVERPDGSNFTLKIRSTKLEDSAMYFCASSEARQGSFEKLFFGSGTQLSVL.

V and J are TRBV11-1 and TRBJ2-1, with 13 bases that match TRBD2. The length of the CDR3 is 16 residues. Germline CDR1 SGHAT, CDR2 FQDESV (reference sequence). The V gene end was trimmed by 5 bases and the J gene end by 8 bases; junction bases not matched to a gene: 9. CDR3 region: CASSPAGTSGTDEQFF. The CDR3 DNA reads as TGTGCCAGCAGCCCCGCCGGGACTAGCGGGACGGATGAGCAGTTCTTC.

The chain joins TRBV6-2 or TRBV6-3 to TRBJ2-5; D may be TRBD2 (5 bases). Germline CDR1 and CDR2: MNHEY and SVGEGT. The V end was cut by 1 base, the J end by 4 bases, with 7 bases between. The CDR3 length is 13 residues. The CDR3 protein is CASSYLLAETQYF. The CDR3 nucleotides are TGTGCCAGCAGTTACTTGCTAGCAGAGACCCAGTACTTC.

J is TRBJ2-1 and V is TRBV7-3; 7 nucleotides line up with TRBD2. The length of the CDR3 is 16 residues. V gave up 5 bases and J gave up 2 bases; unmatched junction bases: 9. Germline assignment: CDR1 SGHTA and CDR2 FQGTGA. The CDR3 region has the DNA TGTGCCAGCAGCCGTTTAGCGGGCCAGACCTACAATGAGCAGTTCTTC. Translating it yields CASSRLAGQTYNEQFF.

The chain joins TRBV28 to TRBJ1-3, with a possible D match to TRBD1 (5 bases). The CDR3 covers 14 residues. Germline CDR1 reads MDHEN; CDR2 reads SYDVKM. V was trimmed by 4 bases and J by 2 bases, leaving 9 bases between them. The DNA for the CDR3 is TGTGCCAGCAGTTCGGGACTGACTGGAAACACCATATATTTT. Translating it yields CASSSGLTGNTIYF.

This clone was seen more than once but under ten times. The chain couples TRBV5-6 to TRBJ2-5; 13 nucleotides match TRBD2. J was trimmed by 4 bases and V by 2 bases; bases with no gene match: 2. CDR1 and CDR2 from the germline V gene are SGHDT and YYEEEE. CDR3 size: 15 residues. The CDR3 bases are TGTGCCAGCAGCTTTGGACTAGCGGGGGCAGAGACCCAGTACTTC. Translating it yields CASSFGLAGAETQYF.

V usage is TRBV27 and J usage is TRBJ1-3; 8 bases map to TRBD1. Germline trimming cut 2 bases from V and 3 bases from J; bases unmatched to any gene: 3. Looked up from germline, CDR1 is MNHEY and CDR2 is SMNVEV (reference sequence). The CDR3 extends over 15 amino acids. The CDR3 loop reads CASSLSTGGGNTIYF. For the CDR3, the DNA is TGTGCCAGCAGTTTAAGTACAGGGGGTGGAAACACCATATATTTT.

The chain links TRBV28 to TRBJ2-5; the D gene is possibly TRBD1 (6 bases). CDR1 and CDR2 (germline): MDHEN, SYDVKM. The CDR3 covers 12 residues. Trimming took 3 bases from V and 8 from J, leaving 10 bases between them. The CDR3, as DNA: TGTGCCAGCAGTTTCTACAGGGATACCCAGTACTTC. Translated, it gives CASSFYRDTQYF.

The chain carries TRBV7-3 and TRBJ2-1, with 11 bases matching TRBD2. The CDR3 length is 15 residues. Trimming took 5 bases from V and 5 from J; bases not matched to a gene: 5. Germline lookup yields CDR1 SGHTA and CDR2 FQGTGA. DNA of the CDR3: TGTGCCAGCAGCATACGACTAGCGGGACACAATGAGCAGTTCTTC. Its translation: CASSIRLAGHNEQFF. The full variable domain, in which reference TRBV7-3 and TRBJ2-1 provide the parts outside the CDR3, is GAGVSQTPSNKVTEKGKYVELRCDPISGHTALYWYRQSLGQGPEFLIYFQGTGAADDSGLPNDRFFAVRPEGSVSTLKIQRTERGDSAVYLCASSIRLAGHNEQFFGPGTRLTVL.

This sequence joins TRBV30 and TRBJ2-5, with D perhaps matching TRBD2 (6 bases). This CDR3 contains 13 residues. Trimming took 7 bases from V and 1 from J, leaving 13 bases between them. Germline lookup yields CDR1 GTSNPN and CDR2 SVGIG (reference sequence). This CDR3 reads CASTLATQETQYF. The CDR3 DNA reads TGTGCCTCAACCCTAGCGACCCAAGAGACCCAGTACTTC.

The chain combines TRBV7-6 with TRBJ2-2; maybe TRBD2 (5 bases). Between the trimmed V and J ends, which lost 0 bases and 3 bases, there was a span of 11 bases. The V gene's germline CDR1 is SGHVS and CDR2 FNYEAQ. This CDR3 is built from 16 residues. CDR3 amino acids: CASSLARAGDTGELFF. The CDR3 nucleotides read TGTGCCAGCAGCTTAGCTCGCGCGGGCGACACCGGGGAGCTGTTTTTT. Full variable domain (outside the CDR3, taken from reference TRBV7-6 and TRBJ2-2): GAGVSQSPRYKVTKRGQDVALRCDPISGHVSLYWYRQALGQGPEFLTYFNYEAQQDKSGLPNDRFSAERPEGSISTLTIQRTEQRDSAMYRCASSLARAGDTGELFFGEGSRLTVL.

Only a few counts were recorded for this clone. The rearrangement links TRBV28 to TRBJ1-1, with 7 bases matching TRBD1. J lost 5 bases, V lost 3 bases, and 12 bases had no gene match. The CDR3 runs 16 residues. Germline CDR1 and CDR2: MDHEN and SYDVKM. CDR3 DNA: TGTGCCAGCAGTTTGAGGGGACAGTTGCAGAGGACTGAAGCTTTCTTT. This gives the protein CASSLRGQLQRTEAFF.

V is TRBV20-1 and J is TRBJ2-7, with D unresolved. V was trimmed by 1 base and J by 4 bases, leaving 5 bases between them. CDR3 length: 11 residues. CDR1 DFQATT and CDR2 SNEGSKA come from the germline V gene (reference sequence). The CDR3 DNA follows: TGCAGTGCTAGAGGGGCTTACGAGCAGTACTTC. Amino acid sequence: CSARGAYEQYF.

The genes are TRBV6-5 and TRBJ2-7; a weak D match, TRBD1 (5 bases). CDR3 length equals 13 residues. Looked up from germline, CDR1 is MNHEY and CDR2 is SVGAGI. This CDR3 is CVIDSSSSYEQYF. For the CDR3, the DNA is TGTGTGATCGACAGTTCGTCCTCCTACGAGCAGTACTTC.

The chain recombines TRBV6-5 with TRBJ2-1; TRBD2 is a possible D gene (6 bases). The germline gives CDR1 MNHEY, CDR2 SVGAGI. The CDR3 contains 15 residues. The V and J ends lost 2 bases and 6 bases respectively, with 14 bases between them. CDR3 DNA: TGTGCCAGCAGTTACGAGGGAGGAGTTTCCAATGAGCAGTTCTTC. Its translation: CASSYEGGVSNEQFF.